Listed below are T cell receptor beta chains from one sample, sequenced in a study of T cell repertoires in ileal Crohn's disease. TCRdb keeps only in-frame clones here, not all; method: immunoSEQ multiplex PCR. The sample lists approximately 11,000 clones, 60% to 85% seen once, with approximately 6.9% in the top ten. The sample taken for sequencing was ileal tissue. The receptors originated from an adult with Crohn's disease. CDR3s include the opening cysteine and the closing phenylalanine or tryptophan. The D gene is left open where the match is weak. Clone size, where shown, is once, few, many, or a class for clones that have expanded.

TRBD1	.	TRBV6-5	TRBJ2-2	TGTGCCAGCATCAGGACAGGGGAAACCGGGGAGCTGTTTTTT	CASIRTGETGELFF
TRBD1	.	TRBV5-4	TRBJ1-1	TGTGCCAGCAGCCCGGACAGGGATCAGGGCACTGAAGCTTTCTTT	CASSPDRDQGTEAFF
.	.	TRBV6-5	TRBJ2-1	TGTGCCAGCAGTTACGACAGAAAATCCTACAATGAGCAGTTCTTC	CASSYDRKSYNEQFF
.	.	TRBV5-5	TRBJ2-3	TGTGCCAGCAGCTTGCGGTCTGCAGGGGGCACAGATACGCAGTATTTT	CASSLRSAGGTDTQYF
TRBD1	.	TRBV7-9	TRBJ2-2	TGTGCCAGCAGCCCCGGGACAGGGGGAAGCGGGGAGCTGTTTTTT	CASSPGTGGSGELFF
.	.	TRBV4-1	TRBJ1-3	TGCGCCAGCAGCCAAGATGGGGGCGACGGAAACACCATATATTTT	CASSQDGGDGNTIYF
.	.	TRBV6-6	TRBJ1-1	TGTGCCAGCAGTTACAGCCAAGGACAGAGGAACACTGAAGCTTTCTTT	CASSYSQGQRNTEAFF
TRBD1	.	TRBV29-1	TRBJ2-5	TGCAGCGGCCTGGACAGGGGAGAGACCCAGTACTTC	CSGLDRGETQYF
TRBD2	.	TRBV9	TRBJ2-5	TGTGCCAGCAGCGTAGCGAGCGGGGGGGTCGGGGAAGAGACCCAGTACTTC	CASSVASGGVGEETQYF
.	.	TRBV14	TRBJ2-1	TGTGCCAGCAGCCAAGATACATGGTACAGGGAGTCCTACAATGAGCAGTTCTTC	CASSQDTWYRESYNEQFF
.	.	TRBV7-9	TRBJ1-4	TGTGCCAGCAGCTTAAACGGGGGACTTAGTTTT	CASSLNGGLSF
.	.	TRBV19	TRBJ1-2	TGTGCCAGTGCCACCGGTAAGACCCGGAGTGGTGGCTACACCTTC	CASATGKTRSGGYTF
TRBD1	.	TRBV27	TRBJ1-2	TGTGCCAGCAGTCTCCGGACAGGGACTTCAAACTATGGCTACACCTTC	CASSLRTGTSNYGYTF
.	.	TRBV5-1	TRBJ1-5	TGCGCCAGCAGCTTGGTGGGGGGGGGAAGCCAGCCCCAGCATTTT	CASSLVGGGSQPQHF
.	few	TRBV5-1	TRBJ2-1	TGCGCCAGCAGCTTCGTCCAGGGGACCCACAATGAGCAGTTCTTC	CASSFVQGTHNEQFF
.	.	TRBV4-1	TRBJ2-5	TGCGCCAGCAGCCAAGGAGGACCGGGGCAAGAGACCCAGTACTTC	CASSQGGPGQETQYF
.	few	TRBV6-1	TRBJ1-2	TGTGCCAGCCTCCGGGATCGGAGTGCCAACTATGGCTACACCTTC	CASLRDRSANYGYTF
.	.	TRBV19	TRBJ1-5	TGTGCCAGTAGTCGGGGGTGGCAGTGGGGTCAGCCCCAGCATTTT	CASSRGWQWGQPQHF